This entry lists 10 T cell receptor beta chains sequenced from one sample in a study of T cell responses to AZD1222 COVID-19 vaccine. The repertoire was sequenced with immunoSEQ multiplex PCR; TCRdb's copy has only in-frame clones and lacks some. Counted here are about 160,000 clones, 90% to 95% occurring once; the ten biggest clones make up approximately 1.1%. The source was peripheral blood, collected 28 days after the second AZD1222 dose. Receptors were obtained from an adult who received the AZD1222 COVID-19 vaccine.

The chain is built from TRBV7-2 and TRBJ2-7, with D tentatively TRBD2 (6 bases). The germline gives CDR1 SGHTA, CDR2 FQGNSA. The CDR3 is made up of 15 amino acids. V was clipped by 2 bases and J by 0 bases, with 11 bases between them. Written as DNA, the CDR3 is TGTGCCAGCAGCTTAACGGGCGGGGCCTCCTACGAGCAGTACTTC. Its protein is CASSLTGGASYEQYF.

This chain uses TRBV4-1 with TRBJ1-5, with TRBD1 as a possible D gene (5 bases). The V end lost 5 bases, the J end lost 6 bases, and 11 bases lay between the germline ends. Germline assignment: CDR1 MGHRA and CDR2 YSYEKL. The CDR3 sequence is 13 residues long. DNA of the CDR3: TGCGCCAGCAGCGGGGCAGGGACTCAGCCCCAGCATTTT. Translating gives CASSGAGTQPQHF.

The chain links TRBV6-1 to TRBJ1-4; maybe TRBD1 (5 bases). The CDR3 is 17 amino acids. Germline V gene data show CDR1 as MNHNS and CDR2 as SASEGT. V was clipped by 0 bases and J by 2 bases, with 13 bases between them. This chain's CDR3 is CASSEAVGRGTNEKLFF. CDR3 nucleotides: TGTGCCAGCAGTGAAGCAGTTGGACGGGGCACTAATGAAAAACTGTTTTTT.

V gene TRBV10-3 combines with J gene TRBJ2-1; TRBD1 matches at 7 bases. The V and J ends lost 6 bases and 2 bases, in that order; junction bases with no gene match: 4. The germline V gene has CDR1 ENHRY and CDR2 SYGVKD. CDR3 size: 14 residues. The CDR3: CAIRQTGPYNEQFF. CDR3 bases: TGTGCCATCAGACAGACAGGGCCCTACAATGAGCAGTTCTTC.

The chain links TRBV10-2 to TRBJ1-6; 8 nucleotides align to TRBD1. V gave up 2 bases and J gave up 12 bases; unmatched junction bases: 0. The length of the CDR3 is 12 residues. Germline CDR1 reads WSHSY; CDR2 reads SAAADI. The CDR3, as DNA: TGCGCCAGCAGTGAGGACAGGGGACCCCTCCACTTT. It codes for CASSEDRGPLHF.

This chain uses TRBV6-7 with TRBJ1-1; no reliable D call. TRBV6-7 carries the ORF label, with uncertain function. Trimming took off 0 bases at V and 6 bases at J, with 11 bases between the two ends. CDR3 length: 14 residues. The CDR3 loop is CASSYSDPKPEAFF. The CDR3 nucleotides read TGTGCCAGCAGTTACTCGGACCCAAAACCTGAAGCTTTCTTT.

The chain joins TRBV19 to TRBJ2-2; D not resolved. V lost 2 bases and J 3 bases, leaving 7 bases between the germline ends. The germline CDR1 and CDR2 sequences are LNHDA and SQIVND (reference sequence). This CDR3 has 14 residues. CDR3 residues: CASSIQSDTGELFF. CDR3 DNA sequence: TGTGCCAGTAGTATACAGTCGGACACCGGGGAGCTGTTTTTT. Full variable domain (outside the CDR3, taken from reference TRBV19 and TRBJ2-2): DGGITQSPKYLFRKEGQNVTLSCEQNLNHDAMYWYRQDPGQGLRLIYYSQIVNDFQKGDIAEGYSVSREKKESFPLTVTSAQKNPTAFYLCASSIQSDTGELFFGEGSRLTVL.

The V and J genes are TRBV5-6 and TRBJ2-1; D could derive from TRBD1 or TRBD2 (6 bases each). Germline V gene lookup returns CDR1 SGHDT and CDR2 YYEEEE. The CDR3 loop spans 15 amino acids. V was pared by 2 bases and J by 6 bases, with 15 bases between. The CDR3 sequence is CASSLGGTLRNEQFF. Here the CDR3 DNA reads TGTGCCAGCAGCTTAGGGGGGACTCTACGCAATGAGCAGTTCTTC. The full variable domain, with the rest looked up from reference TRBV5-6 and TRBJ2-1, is DAGVTQSPTHLIKTRGQQVTLRCSPKSGHDTVSWYQQALGQGPQFIFQYYEEEERQRGNFPDRFSGHQFPNYSSELNVNALLLGDSALYLCASSLGGTLRNEQFFGPGTRLTVL.

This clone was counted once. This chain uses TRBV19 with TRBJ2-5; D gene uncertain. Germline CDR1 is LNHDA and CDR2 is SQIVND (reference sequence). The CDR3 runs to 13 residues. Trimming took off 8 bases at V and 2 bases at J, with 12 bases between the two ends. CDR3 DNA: TGTGCCAGTGCCCGTGGGCATCAAGAGACCCAGTACTTC. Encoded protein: CASARGHQETQYF.

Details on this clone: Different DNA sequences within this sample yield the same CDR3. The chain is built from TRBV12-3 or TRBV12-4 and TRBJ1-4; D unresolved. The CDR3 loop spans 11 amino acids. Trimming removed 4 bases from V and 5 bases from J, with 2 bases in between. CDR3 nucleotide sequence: TGTGCCAGCAGTTCGAATGAAAAACTGTTTTTT. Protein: CASSSNEKLFF.